The rows below give T cell receptor beta chains drawn from one sample of a study of blood T cells in healthy people across ages. TCRdb re-analysed the 5' RACE reads in MiXCR, keeping a single row per CDR3 protein. The data contain 630,000 or so distinct CDR3 sequences, roughly 32% of them seen just once; the ten biggest clones take up 15%. Source material: blood. Receptor source: a woman aged 80 or over in good health. Both conserved end residues are part of each CDR3. A D gene is named only where the DNA matches it firmly. Size is omitted from some rows. Given values are once, few, many or a class for expanded clones.

clone_size j_call v_call d_call cdr3_aa cdr3_nt
. TRBJ2-5 TRBV12-5 . CASGLGVSTQETQYF TGTGCTAGTGGTTTGGGTGTGTCTACCCAAGAGACCCAGTACTTC
. TRBJ2-3 TRBV5-1 . CASIVGARTDTQYF TGCGCCAGCATCGTCGGAGCTCGCACGGATACGCAGTATTTT
many TRBJ1-1 TRBV7-2 . CASRKEMNTEAFF TGTGCCAGCAGGAAAGAGATGAACACTGAAGCTTTCTTT
. TRBJ2-1 TRBV24-1 TRBD1 CATSDRTGTGQFF TGTGCCACCAGTGACCGGACCGGGACAGGACAGTTCTTC
many TRBJ2-7 TRBV5-1 . CASSLAISYEQYF TGCGCCAGCAGCTTGGCCATTAGCTACGAGCAGTACTTC
. TRBJ1-2 TRBV3-1 . CASTTVRGADGYTF TGTGCCAGCACCACGGTGAGGGGGGCCGATGGCTACACCTTC
many TRBJ2-5 TRBV2 TRBD2 CASNTRLAGDQETQYF TGTGCCAGCAACACGAGACTAGCGGGGGACCAAGAGACCCAGTACTTC
many TRBJ2-5 TRBV9 TRBD2 CASSVEPSGGLKETQYF TGTGCCAGCAGCGTAGAGCCTAGCGGGGGACTAAAAGAGACCCAGTACTTC
. TRBJ2-1 TRBV27 . CASSQAWGANEQFF TGTGCCAGCAGCCAGGCTTGGGGGGCCAATGAGCAGTTCTTC
many TRBJ2-5 TRBV6-2/TRBV6-3 TRBD1 CASSPGQGASEQYF TGTGCCAGCAGTCCGGGACAGGGGGCCAGTGAGCAGTACTTC
. TRBJ2-5 TRBV20-1 . CSAPRGREQYF TGCAGTGCACCCCGTGGGCGAGAGCAGTACTTC
. TRBJ2-5 TRBV7-9 TRBD2 CASSFTSGSNGQYF TGTGCCAGCAGCTTCACTAGCGGGAGTAATGGGCAGTACTTC
. TRBJ2-7 TRBV29-1 . CSVMTRQSYEQYF TGCAGCGTTATGACTAGACAGAGCTACGAGCAGTACTTC
many TRBJ2-1 TRBV28 TRBD2 CASSLLIGGTSGGANEQFF TGTGCCAGCAGTTTATTGATAGGGGGGACTAGCGGGGGGGCCAATGAGCAGTTCTTC
. TRBJ2-1 TRBV6-5 TRBD1 CASRRGTGRDEQFF TGTGCCAGCAGGCGCGGGACAGGGAGAGATGAGCAGTTCTTC
. TRBJ2-7 TRBV28 TRBD2 CASSLLSSSGSYEQYF TGTGCCAGCAGTCTCCTATCTTCTAGCGGGAGCTACGAGCAGTACTTC
many TRBJ1-4 TRBV12-3/TRBV12-4 . CASSFRLQGSEKLFF TGTGCCAGCAGTTTCCGCCTCCAGGGTTCTGAAAAACTGTTTTTT
. TRBJ1-1 TRBV5-6 . CASSPVGVIGTEAFF TGTGCCAGCAGCCCGGTTGGGGTCATAGGCACTGAAGCTTTCTTT
. TRBJ1-5 TRBV28 . CASRAEQGWNQPQHF TGTGCCAGCAGGGCTGAACAGGGTTGGAATCAGCCCCAGCATTTT
many TRBJ2-7 TRBV3-1 TRBD1 CASSQTWRQGSHEQYF TGTGCCAGCAGCCAAACGTGGAGACAGGGGTCACACGAGCAGTACTTC
many TRBJ2-1 TRBV7-3 TRBD2 CASSSLSGVLSNEQFF TGTGCCAGCAGCTCTCTTAGCGGGGTTCTTTCCAATGAGCAGTTCTTC
. TRBJ2-2 TRBV6-6 . CASTQPQGGNTGELSF TGTGCCAGCACCCAACCACAGGGAGGGAACACCGGGGAGCTGTCTTTT
many TRBJ2-7 TRBV4-1 TRBD2 CASSLIAGGPQDEQYF TGCGCCAGCAGCCTCATAGCGGGGGGGCCCCAGGACGAGCAGTACTTC
. TRBJ2-3 TRBV19 . CATLWSDTQYF TGTGCCACCCTTTGGTCAGATACGCAGTATTTT
many TRBJ2-3 TRBV20-1 . CSALLSGRATDTQYF TGCAGTGCACTCCTCTCCGGTAGGGCTACAGATACGCAGTATTTT
many TRBJ2-5 TRBV2 TRBD2 CARGTSGGEAETQYF TGTGCCAGAGGGACTAGCGGGGGGGAAGCGGAGACCCAGTACTTC
many TRBJ2-7 TRBV5-5 TRBD1 CASSPRPGGPEQYF TGTGCCAGCAGCCCCCGGCCAGGGGGCCCTGAGCAGTACTTC
. TRBJ2-7 TRBV20-1 . CSARDINNEQYF TGCAGTGCTAGAGATATAAATAACGAGCAGTACTTC
. TRBJ2-1 TRBV25-1 TRBD1 CASSGGDRARF TGTGCCAGCAGTGGCGGGGACAGGGCGCGCTTC
. TRBJ2-7 TRBV5-1 . CASSFNGGAYNEQYF TGCGCCAGCAGCTTCAACGGAGGGGCCTACAATGAGCAGTACTTC
many TRBJ2-3 TRBV9 . CASSVAPLRTDTQYF TGTGCCAGCAGCGTAGCCCCCTTGCGTACAGATACGCAGTATTTT
. TRBJ2-7 TRBV12-3/TRBV12-4 TRBD1 CASSKWGQGSYEQYF TGTGCCAGCAGCAAATGGGGACAGGGATCCTACGAGCAGTACTTC
many TRBJ2-4 TRBV6-6 . CASSYGRESGIQYF TGTGCCAGCAGTTACGGCAGGGAGTCGGGCATTCAGTACTTC
. TRBJ1-1 TRBV20-1 TRBD1 CSASPGGSVNTEAFF TGCAGTGCTAGCCCAGGGGGTTCGGTGAACACTGAAGCTTTCTTT
. TRBJ2-7 TRBV20-1 TRBD2 CSAPEAGVAEQYF TGCAGTGCCCCTGAGGCGGGAGTCGCCGAGCAGTACTTC
many TRBJ2-3 TRBV20-1 TRBD2 CSARETSGSTDTQYF TGCAGTGCTAGAGAGACTAGCGGAAGCACAGATACGCAGTATTTT
many TRBJ1-1 TRBV5-1 TRBD1 CASSPGQQNTEAFF TGCGCCAGCAGCCCGGGACAGCAGAACACTGAAGCTTTCTTT
. TRBJ2-1 TRBV4-3 TRBD2 CASSQAAGEPYNEQFF TGCGCCAGCAGCCAAGCAGCGGGAGAGCCCTACAATGAGCAGTTCTTC
many TRBJ2-7 TRBV20-1 . CSANDGVGSYEQYF TGCAGTGCTAACGACGGGGTCGGATCCTACGAGCAGTACTTC
many TRBJ1-6 TRBV20-1 . CSARTESSYNSPLHF TGCAGTGCTAGGACGGAGAGCTCCTATAATTCACCCCTCCACTTT
many TRBJ2-5 TRBV30 . CAWSVPVAKTQYF TGTGCCTGGAGTGTACCGGTGGCCAAGACCCAGTACTTC
few TRBJ1-6 TRBV7-2 . CASSLERVSPLHF TGTGCCAGCAGCTTAGAGCGGGTTTCACCCCTCCACTTT
many TRBJ2-1 TRBV7-2 . CASSLAQGRPYNEQFF TGTGCCAGCAGCTTAGCTCAGGGAAGACCCTACAATGAGCAGTTCTTC
. TRBJ1-4 TRBV9 . CASSVDHNEKLFF TGTGCCAGCAGCGTAGACCATAATGAAAAACTGTTTTTT
. TRBJ2-1 TRBV20-1 . CSASPGFVNEQFF TGCAGTGCTAGCCCAGGGTTTGTGAATGAGCAGTTCTTC
few TRBJ2-2 TRBV5-1 TRBD1 CASSLAYRTGGNTGELFF TGCGCCAGCAGCTTGGCCTACCGGACAGGGGGCAACACCGGGGAGCTGTTTTTT
many TRBJ2-5 TRBV12-3/TRBV12-4 TRBD1 CASSKLRGWGETQYF TGTGCCAGCAGCAAACTCAGGGGGTGGGGGGAGACCCAGTACTTC
. TRBJ2-3 TRBV10-3 TRBD2 CAVSNSGVQDTQYF TGTGCCGTCAGTAATAGCGGGGTACAAGATACGCAGTATTTC
many TRBJ2-1 TRBV20-1 . CSAMDSQRVDNEQFF TGCAGTGCCATGGACAGCCAAAGGGTGGACAATGAGCAGTTCTTC